One and the same sample provided the 8 T cell receptor beta chains below, sequenced in a study of cytomegalovirus exposure and HLA in healthy donors. A multiplex PCR was run with 60 Vbeta primers and 13 Jbeta primers. Assay: immunoSEQ multiplex PCR; the TCRdb copy retains only in-frame clones and omits some. The profile covers some 150,000 clones, with about 72% appearing a single time and over 1.3% taken by the ten largest. Sequenced input: PBMCs. All receptors come from a man in his sixties in good health and CMV-seronegative.

In this sample, this clone turned up a few times. This chain links TRBV14 with TRBJ2-5, with a tentative D call TRBD2 (5 bases). Germline values: CDR1 SGHDN, CDR2 FVKESK. The CDR3 length is 14 residues. Trimming cost V 1 base and J 4 bases, with 10 bases left between them. Here the CDR3 DNA reads TGTGCCAGCAGCCAAGTGTTCGGAGGAGAGACCCAGTACTTC. It translates to CASSQVFGGETQYF.

The CDR3 loop is CASSRETGSSGNTIYF. CDR3 DNA: TGTGCCAGCAGCCGAGAGACAGGGAGCTCTGGAAACACCATATATTTT. The rearrangement joins TRBV9 to TRBJ1-3; 7 bases agree with TRBD1. V dropped 4 bases and J dropped 0; count of bases not matched to a gene: 7. This CDR3 contains 16 residues. The germline gives CDR1 SGDLS, CDR2 YYNGEE.

This chain uses TRBV19 with TRBJ1-4; no definite D call. V shed 5 bases and J shed 7 bases, with 14 bases lying between them. Per the germline V gene, CDR1 is LNHDA and CDR2 is SQIVND (reference sequence). The CDR3 length is 14 residues. CDR3 in DNA: TGTGCCAGTAGTGGCCAGGCCCGGGGTGAAAAACTGTTTTTT. The encoded protein is CASSGQARGEKLFF. Full variable domain (rest looked up from reference TRBV19 and TRBJ1-4): DGGITQSPKYLFRKEGQNVTLSCEQNLNHDAMYWYRQDPGQGLRLIYYSQIVNDFQKGDIAEGYSVSREKKESFPLTVTSAQKNPTAFYLCASSGQARGEKLFFGSGTQLSVL.

The chain combines TRBV7-2 with TRBJ1-5; 7 bases fit TRBD1. CDR3 length: 14 residues. The V segment lost 4 bases and the J segment 6 bases; nucleotides outside the gene matches: 6. From germline, CDR1 is SGHTA and CDR2 FQGNSA. This CDR3 is CASSSTQGLQPQHF. In DNA form, the CDR3 reads TGTGCCAGCAGCTCCACACAGGGGCTTCAGCCCCAGCATTTT.

The chain recombines TRBV4-3 with TRBJ2-5, with D maybe TRBD1 (6 bases). Germline lookup yields CDR1 LGHNA and CDR2 YSLEER. CDR3 size: 16 residues. Trimming pared 3 bases from V and 9 bases from J, leaving 23 bases between. The CDR3 nucleotides are TGCGCCAGCAGCCATGGGAACAGGGATGGCTCGGTGGCCCAGTACTTC. Translated: CASSHGNRDGSVAQYF.

V and J are TRBV7-2 and TRBJ2-1; 13 nucleotides agree with TRBD2. CDR1 SGHTA and CDR2 FQGNSA come from the germline V gene. V gave up 5 bases and J gave up 10 bases; unmatched junction bases: 5. The CDR3 covers 14 residues. The CDR3 here is CASSLGTSGVEQFF. Written as DNA, the CDR3 is TGTGCCAGCAGCCTAGGGACTAGCGGGGTCGAGCAGTTCTTC. The full variable domain, with the rest looked up from reference TRBV7-2 and TRBJ2-1, is GAGVSQSPSNKVTEKGKDVELRCDPISGHTALYWYRQSLGQGLEFLIYFQGNSAPDKSGLPSDRFSAERTGGSVSTLTIQRTQQEDSAVYLCASSLGTSGVEQFFGPGTRLTVL.

The gene calls are TRBV5-1 and TRBJ2-5; 8 nucleotides match TRBD1. This CDR3 has 16 amino acids. From germline, CDR1 is SGHRS and CDR2 YFSETQ. V was clipped by 3 bases and J by 5 bases; unmatched bases: 12. The CDR3 DNA sequence: TGCGCCAGCAGCTGGGGCCCCGGGACAGGCGGGGAGACCCAGTACTTC. It specifies CASSWGPGTGGETQYF.

A remark on this clone: The junction and the germline gene differ at one end; a read error may be behind it. The chain has TRBV7-9 and TRBJ1-1; the match to TRBD1 covers 12 bases. Germline V gives CDR1 SEHNR, CDR2 FQNEAQ (reference sequence). This CDR3 comprises 14 residues. CDR3 region: CSSSGDRGRTEAFF. DNA for the CDR3: TGTTCCAGCAGCGGGGACAGGGGGCGAACTGAAGCTTTCTTT.